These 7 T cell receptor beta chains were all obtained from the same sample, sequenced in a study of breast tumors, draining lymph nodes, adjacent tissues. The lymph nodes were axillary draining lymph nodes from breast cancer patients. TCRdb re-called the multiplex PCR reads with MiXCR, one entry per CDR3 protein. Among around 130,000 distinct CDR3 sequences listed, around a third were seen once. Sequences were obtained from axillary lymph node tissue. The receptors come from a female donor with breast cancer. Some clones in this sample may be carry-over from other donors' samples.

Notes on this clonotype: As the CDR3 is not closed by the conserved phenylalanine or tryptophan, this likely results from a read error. The CDR3: CASSPDTGGLNSPLHS. The CDR3 DNA sequence: TGTGCCAGCAGCCCGGACACAGGGGGACTCAATTCACCCCTCCACTCT. The chain carries TRBV9 and TRBJ1-6, with 8 positions matching TRBD1. Germline assignment: CDR1 SGDLS and CDR2 YYNGEE. The CDR3 runs 16 residues. J lost 7 bases, V lost 4 bases, and 10 bases had no gene match.

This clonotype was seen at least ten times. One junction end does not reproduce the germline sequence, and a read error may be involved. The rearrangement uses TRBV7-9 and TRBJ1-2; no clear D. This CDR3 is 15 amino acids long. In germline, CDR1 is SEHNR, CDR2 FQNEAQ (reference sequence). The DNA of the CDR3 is TGTGCCAGCAGCGGAAGAGGTCAATTAGACTATGGCTACCCCTTC. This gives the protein CASSGRGQLDYGYPF.

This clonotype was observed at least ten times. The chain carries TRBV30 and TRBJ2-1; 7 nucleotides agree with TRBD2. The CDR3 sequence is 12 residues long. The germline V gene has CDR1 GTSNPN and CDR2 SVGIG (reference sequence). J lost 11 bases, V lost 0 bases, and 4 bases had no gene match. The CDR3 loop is CAWSVSSGKQFF. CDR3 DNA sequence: TGTGCCTGGAGTGTATCTAGCGGCAAGCAGTTCTTC.

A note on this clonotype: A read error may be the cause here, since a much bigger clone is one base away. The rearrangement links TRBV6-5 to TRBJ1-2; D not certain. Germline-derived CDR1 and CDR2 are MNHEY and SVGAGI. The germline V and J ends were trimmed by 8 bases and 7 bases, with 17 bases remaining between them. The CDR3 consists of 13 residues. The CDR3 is CASSRPGSIGYTF. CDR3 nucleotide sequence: TGTGCCAGCTCTCGCCCCGGCAGCATTGGCTACACCTTC.

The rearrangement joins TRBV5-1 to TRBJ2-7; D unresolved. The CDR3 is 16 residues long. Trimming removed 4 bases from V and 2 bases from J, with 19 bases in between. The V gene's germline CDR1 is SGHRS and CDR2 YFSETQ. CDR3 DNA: TGCGCCAGCAGCCCTCATGGCAGGTCAGTAACCTACGAGCAGTACGTC. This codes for CASSPHGRSVTYEQYV.

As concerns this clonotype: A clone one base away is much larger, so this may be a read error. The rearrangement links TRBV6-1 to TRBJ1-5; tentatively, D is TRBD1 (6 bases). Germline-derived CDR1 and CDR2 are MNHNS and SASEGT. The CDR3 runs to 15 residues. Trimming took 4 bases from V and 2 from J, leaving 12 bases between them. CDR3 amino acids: CASSVEAGGNQPQHF. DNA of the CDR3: TGTGCCAGCAGTGTTGAGGCAGGGGGCAATCAGCCCCAGCATTTT.

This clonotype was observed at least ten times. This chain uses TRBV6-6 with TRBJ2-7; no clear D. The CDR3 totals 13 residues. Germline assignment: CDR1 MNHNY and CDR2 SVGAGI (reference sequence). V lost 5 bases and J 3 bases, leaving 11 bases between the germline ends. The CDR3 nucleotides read TGTGCCAGCAGTCACGGACCTGACTACGAGCAGTACGTC. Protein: CASSHGPDYEQYV.